Sequencing of this T cell receptor (beta chain) was carried out in a study of T cells in women clearing cervical HPV infection. Turning to the study itself: No precancer developed; the control's incident HPV16 infection cleared within 12 months. Cases' blood sampling followed lesion detection by median approximately 150 days (90 to 200). HLA type stays a possible confounder, typing being limited.

With respect to this clone: The CDR3 extends 3 residues past the end of the read, so its final part is completed from the germline J gene.

The ends were cut back, 1 base at V and 0 bases at J, with 15 bases in the middle. This CDR3 has 17 amino acids. The germline V gene has CDR1 DFQATT and CDR2 SNEGSKA (reference sequence). Assay used: immunoSEQ multiplex PCR; TCRdb lists only in-frame clones, some missing. The listing records about 14,000 clones. This chain connects TRBV20-1 to TRBJ1-4, with D perhaps TRBD1 (5 bases). Material for sequencing was blood buffy coat. The source of this sequence is a woman between 18 and 70 years old with a cervical HPV16 infection that either progressed to CIN3+ or cleared (not recorded which). CDR3 amino acids: CSARGKYQGTTNEKLFF. The DNA read from the CDR3 is TGCAGTGCTAGAGGGAAATATCAGGGCACAACTAATGAAAAA.